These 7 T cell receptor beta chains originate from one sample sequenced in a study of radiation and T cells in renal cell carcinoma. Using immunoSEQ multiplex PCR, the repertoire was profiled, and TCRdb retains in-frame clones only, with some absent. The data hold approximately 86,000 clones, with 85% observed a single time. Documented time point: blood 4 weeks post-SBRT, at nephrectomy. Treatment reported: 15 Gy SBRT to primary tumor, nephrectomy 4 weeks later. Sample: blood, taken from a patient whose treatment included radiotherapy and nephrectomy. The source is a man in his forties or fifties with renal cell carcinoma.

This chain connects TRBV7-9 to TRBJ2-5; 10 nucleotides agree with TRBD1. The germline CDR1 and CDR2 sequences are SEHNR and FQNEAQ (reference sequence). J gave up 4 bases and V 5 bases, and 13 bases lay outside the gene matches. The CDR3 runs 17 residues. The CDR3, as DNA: TGTGCCAGCAGCGCCGCGACAGGGGGCTTCTCCGGAGAGACCCAGTACTTC. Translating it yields CASSAATGGFSGETQYF.

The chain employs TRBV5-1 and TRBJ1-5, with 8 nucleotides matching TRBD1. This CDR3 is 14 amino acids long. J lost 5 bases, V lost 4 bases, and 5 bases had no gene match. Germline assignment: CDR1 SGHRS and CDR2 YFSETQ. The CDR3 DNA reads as TGCGCCAGCAGCCCTGGGACAGGAGATCAGCCCCAGCATTTT. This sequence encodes CASSPGTGDQPQHF.

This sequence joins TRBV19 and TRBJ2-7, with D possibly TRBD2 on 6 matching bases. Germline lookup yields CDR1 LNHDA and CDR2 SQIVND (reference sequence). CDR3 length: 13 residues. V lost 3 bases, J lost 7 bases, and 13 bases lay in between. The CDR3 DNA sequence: TGTGCCAGTAGTATCTGGCCTAGCGAAGAGCAGTACTTC. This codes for CASSIWPSEEQYF.

For the CDR3, the DNA is TGTGCCAGCAGTGGCAGGGAAGGCACCGGGGAGCTGTTTTTT. Its translation is CASSGREGTGELFF. The chain links TRBV6-4 to TRBJ2-2, with TRBD1 as a possible D gene (5 bases). The CDR3 loop spans 14 amino acids. V was clipped by 4 bases and J by 4 bases, with 10 bases between them. Germline lookup yields CDR1 MRHNA and CDR2 SNTAGT.

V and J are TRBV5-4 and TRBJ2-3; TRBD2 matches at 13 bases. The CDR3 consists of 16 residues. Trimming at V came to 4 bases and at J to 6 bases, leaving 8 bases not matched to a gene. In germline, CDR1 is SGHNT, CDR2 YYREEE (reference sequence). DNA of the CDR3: TGTGCCAGCAGCCCAGGGACTAGCGGGGCCGGGGATACGCAGTATTTT. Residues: CASSPGTSGAGDTQYF.

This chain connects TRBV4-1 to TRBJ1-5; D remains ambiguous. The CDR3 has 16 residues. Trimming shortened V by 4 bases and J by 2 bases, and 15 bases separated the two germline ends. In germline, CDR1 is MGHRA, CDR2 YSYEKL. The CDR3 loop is CASSRLLGNGNQPQHF. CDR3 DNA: TGCGCCAGCAGCCGATTGTTGGGTAACGGCAATCAGCCCCAGCATTTT.

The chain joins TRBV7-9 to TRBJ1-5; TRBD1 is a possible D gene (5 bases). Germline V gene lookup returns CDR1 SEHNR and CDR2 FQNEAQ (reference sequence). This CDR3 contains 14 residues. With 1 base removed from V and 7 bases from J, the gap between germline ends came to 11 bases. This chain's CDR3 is CASSLDGAGQPQHF. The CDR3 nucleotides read TGTGCCAGCAGCTTAGACGGGGCTGGGCAGCCCCAGCATTTT. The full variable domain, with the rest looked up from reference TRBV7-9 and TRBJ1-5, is DTGVSQNPRHKITKRGQNVTFRCDPISEHNRLYWYRQTLGQGPEFLTYFQNEAQLEKSRLLSDRFSAERPKGSFSTLEIQRTEQGDSAMYLCASSLDGAGQPQHFGDGTRLSIL.